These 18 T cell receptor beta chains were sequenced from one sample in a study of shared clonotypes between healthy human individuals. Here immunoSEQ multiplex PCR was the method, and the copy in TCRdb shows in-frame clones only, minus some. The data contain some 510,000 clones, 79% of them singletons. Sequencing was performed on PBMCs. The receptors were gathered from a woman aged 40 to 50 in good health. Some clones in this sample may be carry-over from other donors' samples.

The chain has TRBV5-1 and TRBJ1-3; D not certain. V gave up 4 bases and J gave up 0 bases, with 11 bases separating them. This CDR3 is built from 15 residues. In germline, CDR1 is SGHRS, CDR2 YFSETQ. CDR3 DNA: TGCGCCAGCAGCCTCACACGCAGCTCTGGAAACACCATATATTTT. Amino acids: CASSLTRSSGNTIYF.

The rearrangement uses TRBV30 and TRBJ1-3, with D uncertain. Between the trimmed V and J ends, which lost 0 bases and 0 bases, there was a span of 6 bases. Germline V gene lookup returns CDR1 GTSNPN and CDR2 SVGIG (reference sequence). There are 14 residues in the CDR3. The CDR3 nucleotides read TGTGCCTGGAGTGTACGGGGCTCTGGAAACACCATATATTTT. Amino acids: CAWSVRGSGNTIYF.

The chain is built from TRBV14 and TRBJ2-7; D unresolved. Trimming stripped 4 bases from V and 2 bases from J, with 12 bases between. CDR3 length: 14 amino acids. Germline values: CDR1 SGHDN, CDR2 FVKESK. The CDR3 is CASSPPLRPYEQYF. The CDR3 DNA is TGTGCCAGCAGCCCCCCCCTCAGACCCTACGAGCAGTACTTC.

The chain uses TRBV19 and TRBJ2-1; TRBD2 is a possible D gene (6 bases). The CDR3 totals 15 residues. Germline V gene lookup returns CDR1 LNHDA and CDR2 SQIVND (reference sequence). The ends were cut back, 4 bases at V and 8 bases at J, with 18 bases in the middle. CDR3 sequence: CASSRIRGSPDEQFF. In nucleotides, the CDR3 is TGTGCCAGTAGTAGGATCCGGGGGAGCCCCGATGAGCAGTTCTTC.

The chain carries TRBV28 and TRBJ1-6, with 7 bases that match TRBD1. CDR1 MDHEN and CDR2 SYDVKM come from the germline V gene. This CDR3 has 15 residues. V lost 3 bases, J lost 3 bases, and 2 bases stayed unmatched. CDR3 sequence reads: CASSFYRGYNSPLHF. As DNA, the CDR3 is TGTGCCAGCAGTTTTTACAGGGGCTATAATTCACCCCTCCACTTT.

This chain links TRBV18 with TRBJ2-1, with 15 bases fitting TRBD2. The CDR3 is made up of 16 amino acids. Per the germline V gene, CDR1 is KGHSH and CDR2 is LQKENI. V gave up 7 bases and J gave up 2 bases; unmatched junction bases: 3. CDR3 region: CASLWTSGRAYNEQFF. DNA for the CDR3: TGTGCCAGCTTGTGGACTAGCGGGAGGGCCTACAATGAGCAGTTCTTC.

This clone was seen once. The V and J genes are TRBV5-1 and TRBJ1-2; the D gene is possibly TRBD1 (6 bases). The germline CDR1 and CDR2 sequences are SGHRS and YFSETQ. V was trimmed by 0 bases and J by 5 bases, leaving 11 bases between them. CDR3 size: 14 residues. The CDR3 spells CASSLDGGRYGYTF. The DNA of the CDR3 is TGCGCCAGCAGCTTGGATGGGGGCAGGTATGGCTACACCTTC. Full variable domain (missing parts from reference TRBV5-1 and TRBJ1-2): KAGVTQTPRYLIKTRGQQVTLSCSPISGHRSVSWYQQTPGQGLQFLFEYFSETQRNKGNFPGRFSGRQFSNSRSEMNVSTLELGDSALYLCASSLDGGRYGYTFGSGTRLTVV.

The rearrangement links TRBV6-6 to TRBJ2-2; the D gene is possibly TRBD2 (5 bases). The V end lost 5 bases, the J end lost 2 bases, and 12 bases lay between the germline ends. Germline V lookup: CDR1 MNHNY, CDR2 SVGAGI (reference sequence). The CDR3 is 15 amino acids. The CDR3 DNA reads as TGTGCCAGCAGTACCAGAGGGTCTAACACCGGGGAGCTGTTTTTT. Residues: CASSTRGSNTGELFF.

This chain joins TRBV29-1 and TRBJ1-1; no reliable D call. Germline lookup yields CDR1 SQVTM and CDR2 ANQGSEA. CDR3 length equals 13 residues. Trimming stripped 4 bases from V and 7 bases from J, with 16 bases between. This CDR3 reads CSVGRVGKGEAFF. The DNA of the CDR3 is TGCAGCGTTGGGAGGGTGGGGAAGGGTGAAGCTTTCTTT.

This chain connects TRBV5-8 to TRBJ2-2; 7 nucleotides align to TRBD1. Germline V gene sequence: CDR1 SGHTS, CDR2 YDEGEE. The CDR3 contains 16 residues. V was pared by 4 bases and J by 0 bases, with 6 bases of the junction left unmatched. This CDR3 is CASSNEGGPNTGELFF. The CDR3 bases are TGTGCCAGCAGCAACGAAGGGGGCCCGAACACCGGGGAGCTGTTTTTT.

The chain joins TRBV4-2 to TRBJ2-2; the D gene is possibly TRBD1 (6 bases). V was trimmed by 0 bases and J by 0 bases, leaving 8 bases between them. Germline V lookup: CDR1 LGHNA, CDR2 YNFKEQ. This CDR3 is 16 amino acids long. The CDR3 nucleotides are TGTGCCAGCAGCCAAGATGGGGGCTCGAACACCGGGGAGCTGTTTTTT. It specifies CASSQDGGSNTGELFF.

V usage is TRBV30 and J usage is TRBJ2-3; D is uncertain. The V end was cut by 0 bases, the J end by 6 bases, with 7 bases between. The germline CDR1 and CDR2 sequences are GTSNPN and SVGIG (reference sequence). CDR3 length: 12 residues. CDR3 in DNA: TGTGCCTGGAGTGTCGGCTTGGATACGCAGTATTTT. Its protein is CAWSVGLDTQYF.

CDR3 residues: CASSLVQGLATSYEQYF. The CDR3 DNA follows: TGTGCCAGCAGCTTAGTTCAGGGACTAGCGACCTCCTACGAGCAGTACTTC. The chain links TRBV7-8 to TRBJ2-7, with TRBD2 matching 10 bases. Losses at the gene ends were 1 base for V and 0 bases for J; bases not matched to a gene: 6. This CDR3 comprises 17 residues. Germline V gene lookup returns CDR1 SGHVS and CDR2 FQNEAQ.

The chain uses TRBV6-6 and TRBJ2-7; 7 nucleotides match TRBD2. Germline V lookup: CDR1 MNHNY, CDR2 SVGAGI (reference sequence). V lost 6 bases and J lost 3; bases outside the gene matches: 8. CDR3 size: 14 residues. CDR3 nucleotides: TGTGCCAGCAGGCCCCCGGGGGAGGGCTACGAGCAGTACTTC. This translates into CASRPPGEGYEQYF.

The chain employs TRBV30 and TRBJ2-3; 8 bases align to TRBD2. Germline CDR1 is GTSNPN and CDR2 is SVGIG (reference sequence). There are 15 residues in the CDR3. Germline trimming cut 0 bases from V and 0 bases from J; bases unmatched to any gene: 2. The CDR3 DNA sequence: TGTGCCTGGAGTGTAGTAGCGGGAAGCACAGATACGCAGTATTTT. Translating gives CAWSVVAGSTDTQYF.

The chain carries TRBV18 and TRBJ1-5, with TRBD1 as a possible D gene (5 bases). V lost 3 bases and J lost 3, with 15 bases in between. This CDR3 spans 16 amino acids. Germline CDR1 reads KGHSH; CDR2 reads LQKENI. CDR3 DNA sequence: TGTGCCAGCTCACCGTTTGGGGGTGGAAACAATCAGCCCCAGCATTTT. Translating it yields CASSPFGGGNNQPQHF.

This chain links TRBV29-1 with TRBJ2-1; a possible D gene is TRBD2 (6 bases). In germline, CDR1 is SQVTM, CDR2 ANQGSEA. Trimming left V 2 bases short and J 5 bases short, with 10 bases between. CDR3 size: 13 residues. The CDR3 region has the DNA TGCAGCGTTGAACGAGGCGGGAACAATGAGCAGTTCTTC. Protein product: CSVERGGNNEQFF.

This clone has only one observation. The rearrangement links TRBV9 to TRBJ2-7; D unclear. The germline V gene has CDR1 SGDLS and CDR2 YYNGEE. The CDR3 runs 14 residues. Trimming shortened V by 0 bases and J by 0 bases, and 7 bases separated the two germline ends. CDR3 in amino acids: CASSVGSASYEQYF. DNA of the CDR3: TGTGCCAGCAGCGTAGGCAGTGCCTCCTACGAGCAGTACTTC.